The following is a T cell receptor beta chain sequence with its context. These data belong to a study of control samples from healthy donors and cancer patients. The method was immunoSEQ multiplex PCR; TCRdb's version includes in-frame clones alone and lacks a portion of them. This table has more than 150,000 clones, about 93% appearing once. This clonotype was obtained from a man in his fifties in good health. Sequenced material: blood.

CDR3: CASSPLTGKNTEAFF. Written as DNA, the CDR3 is TGTGCCAGCTCACCCCTGACAGGGAAGAACACTGAAGCTTTCTTT. The chain recombines TRBV18 with TRBJ1-1; 7 nucleotides line up with TRBD1. The CDR3 extends over 15 amino acids. The germline V gene encodes CDR1 KGHSH and CDR2 LQKENI. The trim removed 3 bases at V and 1 base at J, leaving 5 bases unmatched.